This T cell receptor (beta chain) came from a study of T cell repertoires in cytomegalovirus infection. Looking at the study overall: Matching HLA type, along with CMV infection, was indicated by public TCR beta signatures.

This clonotype appeared a few times. Its specificity is not known. Germline CDR1 and CDR2: SEHNR and FQNEAQ (reference sequence). The V and J ends lost 4 bases and 3 bases, in that order; junction bases with no gene match: 5. CDR3 length: 16 residues. TCRdb called the reads again in MiXCR, with one record for every CDR3 protein. The top ten clones hold less than 45% of a sample with fewer than 150,000 distinct CDR3 sequences, 30% to 35% of them seen once. Overall study findings and caveats: Ex vivo, HLA-C-restricted CMV-specific TCR beta clonotypes prevailed over the rest of the response. Summed frequency of shared TCR beta families picked out CMV carriers who also had the relevant HLA.

The gene calls are TRBV7-9 and TRBJ1-5; the match to TRBD1 covers 11 bases. This clonotype was sampled from a human donor in good health (CMV status not recorded). Some clones in this sample may be carry-over from other donors' samples. The specimen comprised CD8+ T cells from cultured PBMCs, sampled from culture after CMV antigen stimulation. The CDR3 reads CASSSGTGGSNQPQHF. The CDR3 DNA follows: TGTGCCAGCAGCTCAGGGACAGGGGGTTCCAATCAGCCCCAGCATTTT.